The sequence of this TCR beta chain was determined in a study of tumor-infiltrating lymphocytes in primary liver carcinoma. Study at large: Both sexes were represented among patients, who were 30 to 69 years old. Samples returned roughly 3.65 to 8 million productive TCRbeta reads each. Read depth did not differ significantly between tissue types.

The study extracted blood RNA from unsorted whole blood and also extracted germline DNA. Constant-region priming of approximately 500 ng total RNA yielded TCR beta cDNA. Employing slightly modified ARM-PCR, three nested multiplex PCR rounds were run, and these gave rise to the TCR beta libraries. TCRdb independently ran MiXCR on the multiplex PCR reads; one entry per CDR3 protein. The sample has nearly 200,000 distinct CDR3 sequences, almost 65% seen once; the top ten hold roughly 7%. A note on this clonotype: The germline gene is not matched at one end of the junction; a read error may be the cause.

The clonotype was recovered from a woman in her sixties or seventies with primary liver carcinoma and hepatitis B virus infection. Material: peripheral blood.

CDR3 DNA sequence: TGTACCAGCAGCCCAGGGAGTGCAAACATTCCGTACTTC. Amino acids: CTSSPGSANIPYF. The gene calls are TRBV12-3 or TRBV12-4 and TRBJ2-4, with D tentatively TRBD1 or TRBD2 (5 bases each). This CDR3 region has 13 residues.